This section outlines one T cell receptor beta chain sequence together with its context. The CDR3 extends over 15 amino acids. V was pared by 6 bases and J by 2 bases, with 6 bases of the junction left unmatched. Germline V gene sequence: CDR1 LNHDA, CDR2 SQIVND (reference sequence). These data come from a study of blood T cell repertoires in COVID-19. Study-level background: Specimens from acute and convalescent COVID-19 originated in the United States, Italy and Spain. Nucleic acid was either cDNA or gDNA, and it came from T cells, B-cell-depleted T cells, or PBMCs.

In the authors' methods: For nucleated cells, counts were estimated from reference gene primer amplification. Method: immunoSEQ multiplex PCR; TCRdb's copy keeps in-frame clones and lacks some. That table furnishes V, J and clone size, whereas the DNA furnished D and trimming. Of more than 85,000 clones listed, 65% to 80% were seen once; the top ten hold roughly a fifth. This receptor was identified in a woman aged 70 to 79 with acute or convalescent COVID-19. The chain links TRBV19 to TRBJ1-1, with 10 bases fitting TRBD1. Specimen: peripheral blood. The CDR3: CASRPTGGGNTEAFF. The DNA for the CDR3 is TGTGCCAGTAGGCCGACAGGGGGCGGAAACACTGAAGCTTTCTTT.